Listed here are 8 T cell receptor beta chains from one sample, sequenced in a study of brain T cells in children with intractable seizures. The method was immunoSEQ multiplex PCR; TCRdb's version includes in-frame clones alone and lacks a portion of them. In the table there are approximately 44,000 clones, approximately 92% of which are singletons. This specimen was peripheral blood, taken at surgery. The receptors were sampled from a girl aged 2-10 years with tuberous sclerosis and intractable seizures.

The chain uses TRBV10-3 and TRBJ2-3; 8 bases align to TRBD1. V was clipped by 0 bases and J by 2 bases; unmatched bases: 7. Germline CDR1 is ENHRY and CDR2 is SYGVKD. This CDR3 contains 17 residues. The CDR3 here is CAISESETGEITDTQYF. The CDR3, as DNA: TGTGCCATCAGTGAGTCGGAGACAGGGGAGATCACAGATACGCAGTATTTT.

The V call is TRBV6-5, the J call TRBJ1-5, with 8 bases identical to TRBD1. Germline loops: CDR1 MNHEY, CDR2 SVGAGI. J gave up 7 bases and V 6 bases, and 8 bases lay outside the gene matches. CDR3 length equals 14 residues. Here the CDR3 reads CASSLDRGGQPQHF. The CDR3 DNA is TGTGCCAGCAGCCTAGACAGGGGCGGCCAGCCCCAGCATTTT.

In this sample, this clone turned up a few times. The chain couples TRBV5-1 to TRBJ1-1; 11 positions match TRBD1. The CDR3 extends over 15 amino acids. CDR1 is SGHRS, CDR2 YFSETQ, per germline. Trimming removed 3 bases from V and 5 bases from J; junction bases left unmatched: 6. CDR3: CASSSSDRGQTEAFF. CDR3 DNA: TGCGCCAGCAGCTCCTCGGACAGGGGGCAAACTGAAGCTTTCTTT.

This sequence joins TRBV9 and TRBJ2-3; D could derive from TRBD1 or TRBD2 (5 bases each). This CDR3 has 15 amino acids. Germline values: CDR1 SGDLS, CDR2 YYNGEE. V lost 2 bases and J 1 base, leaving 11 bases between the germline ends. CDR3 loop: CASSVGTPGTDTQYF. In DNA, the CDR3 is TGTGCCAGCAGCGTGGGGACGCCCGGCACAGATACGCAGTATTTT.

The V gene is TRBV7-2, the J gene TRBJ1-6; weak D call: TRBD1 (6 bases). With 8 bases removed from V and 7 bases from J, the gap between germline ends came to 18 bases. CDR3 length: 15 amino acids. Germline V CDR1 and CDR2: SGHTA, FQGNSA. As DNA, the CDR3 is TGTGCCAGCTCCCAATCAGGGGCCCGAAATTCACCCCTCCACTTT. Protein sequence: CASSQSGARNSPLHF. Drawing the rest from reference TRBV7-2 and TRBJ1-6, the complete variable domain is GAGVSQSPSNKVTEKGKDVELRCDPISGHTALYWYRQSLGQGLEFLIYFQGNSAPDKSGLPSDRFSAERTGGSVSTLTIQRTQQEDSAVYLCASSQSGARNSPLHFGNGTRLTVT.

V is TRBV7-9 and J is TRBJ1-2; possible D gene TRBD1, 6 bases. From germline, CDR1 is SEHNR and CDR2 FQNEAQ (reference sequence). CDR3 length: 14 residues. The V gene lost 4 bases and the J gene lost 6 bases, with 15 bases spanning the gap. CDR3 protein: CASSSRGASHGYTF. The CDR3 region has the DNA TGTGCCAGCAGCTCGCGGGGGGCTAGTCATGGCTACACCTTC.

The CDR3, as DNA: TGTGCCAGCAGCTTAGGGCCGTCGGGATCCTACGAGCAGTACTTC. It specifies CASSLGPSGSYEQYF. The V call is TRBV7-2, the J call TRBJ2-7, with D maybe TRBD2 (5 bases). The ends were cut back, 1 base at V and 1 base at J, with 11 bases in the middle. Germline lookup yields CDR1 SGHTA and CDR2 FQGNSA. This CDR3 comprises 15 residues.

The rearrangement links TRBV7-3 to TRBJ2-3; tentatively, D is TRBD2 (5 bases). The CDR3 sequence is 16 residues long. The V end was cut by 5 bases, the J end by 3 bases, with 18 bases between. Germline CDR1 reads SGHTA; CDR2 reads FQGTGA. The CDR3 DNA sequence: TGTGCCAGCAGCCCCACGGGCGGGCTCGGGACAGATACGCAGTATTTT. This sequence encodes CASSPTGGLGTDTQYF.